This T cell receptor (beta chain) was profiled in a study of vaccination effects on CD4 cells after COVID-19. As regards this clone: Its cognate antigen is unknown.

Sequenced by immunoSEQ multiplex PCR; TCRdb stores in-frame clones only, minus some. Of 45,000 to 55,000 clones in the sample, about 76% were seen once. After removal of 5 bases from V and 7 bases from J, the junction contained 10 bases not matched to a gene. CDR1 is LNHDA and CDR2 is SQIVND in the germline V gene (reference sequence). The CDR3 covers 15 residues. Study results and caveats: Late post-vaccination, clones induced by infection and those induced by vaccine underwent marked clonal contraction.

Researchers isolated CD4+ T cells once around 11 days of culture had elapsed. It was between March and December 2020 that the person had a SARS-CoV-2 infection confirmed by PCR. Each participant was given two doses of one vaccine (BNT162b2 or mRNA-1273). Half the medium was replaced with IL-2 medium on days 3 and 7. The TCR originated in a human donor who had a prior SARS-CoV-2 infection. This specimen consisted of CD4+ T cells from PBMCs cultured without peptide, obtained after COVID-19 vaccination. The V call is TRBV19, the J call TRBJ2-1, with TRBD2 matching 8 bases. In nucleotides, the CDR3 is TGTGCCAGTAGTCCGAGAAGCGGGAGTTTAAATGAGCAGTTCTTC. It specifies CASSPRSGSLNEQFF. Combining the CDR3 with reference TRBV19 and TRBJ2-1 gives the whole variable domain DGGITQSPKYLFRKEGQNVTLSCEQNLNHDAMYWYRQDPGQGLRLIYYSQIVNDFQKGDIAEGYSVSREKKESFPLTVTSAQKNPTAFYLCASSPRSGSLNEQFFGPGTRLTVL.